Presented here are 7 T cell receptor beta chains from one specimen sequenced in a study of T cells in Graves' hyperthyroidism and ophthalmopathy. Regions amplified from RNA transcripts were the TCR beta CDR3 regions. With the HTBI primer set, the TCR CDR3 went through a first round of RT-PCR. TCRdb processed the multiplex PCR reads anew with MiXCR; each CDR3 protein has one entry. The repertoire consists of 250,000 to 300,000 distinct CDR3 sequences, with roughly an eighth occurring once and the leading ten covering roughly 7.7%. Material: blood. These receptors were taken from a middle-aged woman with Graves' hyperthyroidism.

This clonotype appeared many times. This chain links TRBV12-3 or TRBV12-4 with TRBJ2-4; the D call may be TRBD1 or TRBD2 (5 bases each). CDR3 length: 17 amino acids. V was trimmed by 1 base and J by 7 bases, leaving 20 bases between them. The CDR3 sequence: CASSLGIRDGTRNIQYF. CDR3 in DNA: TGTGCCAGCAGTTTAGGGATCCGGGACGGTACGCGGAACATTCAGTACTTC.

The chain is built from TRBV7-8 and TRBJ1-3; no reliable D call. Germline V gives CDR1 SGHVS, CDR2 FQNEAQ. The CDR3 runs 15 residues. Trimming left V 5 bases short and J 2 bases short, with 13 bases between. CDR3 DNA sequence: TGTGCCAGCAGCGCCCAGGTCATTACTGGAAACACCATATATTTT. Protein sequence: CASSAQVITGNTIYF.

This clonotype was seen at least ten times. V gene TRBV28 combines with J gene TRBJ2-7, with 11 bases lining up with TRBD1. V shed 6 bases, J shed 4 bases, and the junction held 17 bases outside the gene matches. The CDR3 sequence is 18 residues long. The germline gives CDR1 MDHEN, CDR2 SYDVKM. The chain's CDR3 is CASSRDRGFPETDYEQYF. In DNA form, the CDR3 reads TGTGCCAGCAGCCGGGACAGGGGGTTTCCGGAGACAGATTACGAGCAGTACTTC.

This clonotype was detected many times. The CDR3 protein is CASSFVPPGPFFDYEQYF. CDR3 nucleotide sequence: TGTGCCAGCAGCTTCGTTCCCCCAGGGCCTTTCTTCGACTACGAGCAGTACTTC. This chain uses TRBV7-9 with TRBJ2-7; D perhaps matches TRBD1 (5 bases). The germline CDR1 and CDR2 sequences are SEHNR and FQNEAQ (reference sequence). Trimming took off 3 bases at V and 3 bases at J, with 24 bases between the two ends. The CDR3 has 18 amino acids.

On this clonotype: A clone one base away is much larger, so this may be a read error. The CDR3 nucleotides read TGTGCCAGCAGTTCCACCGGGACAGCCAGCACAGATACGCAGTATTTT. As protein: CASSSTGTASTDTQYF. This chain links TRBV6-9 with TRBJ2-3; TRBD1 agrees at 7 bases. V trimming: 4 bases; J trimming: 0 bases; junction bases outside the gene matches: 7. CDR3 length equals 16 residues. From germline, CDR1 is MNHGY and CDR2 SVAAGI.

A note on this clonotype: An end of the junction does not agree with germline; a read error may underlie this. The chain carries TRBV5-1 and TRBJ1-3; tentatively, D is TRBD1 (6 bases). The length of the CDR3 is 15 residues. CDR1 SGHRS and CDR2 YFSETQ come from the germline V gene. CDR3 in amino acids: CASSSVPGAGSTIYF. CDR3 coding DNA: TGCGCCAGCAGCTCCGTCCCAGGGGCTGGAAGCACCATATATTTT. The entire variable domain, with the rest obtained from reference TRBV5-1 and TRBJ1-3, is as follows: KAGVTQTPRYLIKTRGQQVTLSCSPISGHRSVSWYQQTPGQGLQFLFEYFSETQRNKGNFPGRFSGRQFSNSRSEMNVSTLELGDSALYLCASSSVPGAGSTIYFGEGSWLTVV.

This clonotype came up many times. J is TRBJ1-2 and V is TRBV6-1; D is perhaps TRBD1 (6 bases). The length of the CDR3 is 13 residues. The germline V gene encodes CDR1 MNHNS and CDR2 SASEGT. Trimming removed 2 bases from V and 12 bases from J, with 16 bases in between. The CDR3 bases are TGTGCCAGCAGTGAACCTCTTCAGGGGACGGACACCTTC. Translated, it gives CASSEPLQGTDTF.